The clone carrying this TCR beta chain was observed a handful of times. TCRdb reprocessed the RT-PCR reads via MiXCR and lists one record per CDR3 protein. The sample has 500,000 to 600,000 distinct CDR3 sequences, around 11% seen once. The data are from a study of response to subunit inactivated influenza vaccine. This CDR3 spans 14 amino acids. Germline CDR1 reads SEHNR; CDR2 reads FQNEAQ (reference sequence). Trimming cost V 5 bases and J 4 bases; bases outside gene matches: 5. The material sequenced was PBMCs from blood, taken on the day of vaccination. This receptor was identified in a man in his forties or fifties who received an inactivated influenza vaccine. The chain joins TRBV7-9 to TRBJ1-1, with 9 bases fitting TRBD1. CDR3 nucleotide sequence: TGTGCCAGCAGCGCGGGACAGGGTTTCACTGAAGCTTTCTTT. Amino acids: CASSAGQGFTEAFF.